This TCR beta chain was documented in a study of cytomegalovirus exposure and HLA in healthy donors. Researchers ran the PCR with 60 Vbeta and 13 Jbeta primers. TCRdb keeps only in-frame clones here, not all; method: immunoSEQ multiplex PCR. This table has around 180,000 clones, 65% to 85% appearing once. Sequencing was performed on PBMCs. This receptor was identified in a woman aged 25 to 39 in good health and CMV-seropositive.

The CDR3 sequence is CASSRPGGENTEAFF. In nucleotides, the CDR3 is TGTGCCAGCAGCCGCCCCGGGGGGGAGAACACTGAAGCTTTCTTT. The V gene is TRBV6-5, the J gene TRBJ1-1; tentative D call: TRBD1 (5 bases). Germline V gene lookup returns CDR1 MNHEY and CDR2 SVGAGI. This CDR3 region has 15 residues. The germline V and J ends were trimmed by 6 bases and 1 base, with 15 bases remaining between them.